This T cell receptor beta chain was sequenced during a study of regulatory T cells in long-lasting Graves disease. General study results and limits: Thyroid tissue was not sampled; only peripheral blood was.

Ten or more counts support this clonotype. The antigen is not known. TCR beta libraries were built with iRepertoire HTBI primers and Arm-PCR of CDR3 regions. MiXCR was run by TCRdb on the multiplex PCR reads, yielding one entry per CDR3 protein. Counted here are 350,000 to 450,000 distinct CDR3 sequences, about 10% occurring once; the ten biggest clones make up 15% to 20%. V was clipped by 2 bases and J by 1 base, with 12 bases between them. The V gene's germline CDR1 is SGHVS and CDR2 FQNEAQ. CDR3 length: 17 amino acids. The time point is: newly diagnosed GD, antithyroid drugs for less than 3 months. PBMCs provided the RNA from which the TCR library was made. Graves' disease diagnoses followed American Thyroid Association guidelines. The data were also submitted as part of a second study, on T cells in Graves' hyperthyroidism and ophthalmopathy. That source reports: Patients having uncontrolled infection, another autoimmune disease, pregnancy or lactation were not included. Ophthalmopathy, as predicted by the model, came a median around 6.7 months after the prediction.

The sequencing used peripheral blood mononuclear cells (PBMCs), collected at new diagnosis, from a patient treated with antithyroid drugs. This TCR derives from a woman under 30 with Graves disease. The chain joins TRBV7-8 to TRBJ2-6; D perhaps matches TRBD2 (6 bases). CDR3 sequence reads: CASSLRRGLSGANVLTF. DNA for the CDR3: TGTGCCAGCAGCTTAAGGAGGGGACTTTCTGGGGCCAACGTCCTGACTTTC.